The sequence of this TCR beta chain was determined in a study of CD4 T cells in relation to SARS-CoV-2 and coronaviruses. Across the whole study: TCR beta CDR3s were sequenced after approximately ten-day antigen culture of PBMCs. A couple of subjects were Hispanic; patients were eight or nine males and 4 females.

Details on this clone: The antigen is unknown.

Fewer than 130,000 naive or memory CD4+ cells were cultured with CEF peptides for approximately eleven days. This table comes from immunoSEQ multiplex PCR, and its TCRdb copy is limited to in-frame clones, with some not included. The sample includes tens of thousands of clones, over 60% of them seen just once. The receptor was isolated from an adult with COVID-19. The sequenced sample was memory CD4+ T cells from PBMCs, cultured in vitro.

CDR3 residues: CASSPTGGRYEQYF. CDR3 nucleotides: TGTGCCAGCAGCCCGACTGGTGGGCGTTACGAGCAGTACTTC. The V gene is TRBV9, the J gene TRBJ2-7; D not certain. Germline CDR1 is SGDLS and CDR2 is YYNGEE. The CDR3 is 14 amino acids. V was pared by 4 bases and J by 4 bases, with 15 bases between.